This T cell receptor beta chain was sequenced in a study of T cell responses to AZD1222 COVID-19 vaccine (dated by TCRdb to the early 2020s). Some background on the complete study: A total of 233 trial participants underwent TCR sequencing, of whom about 210 received two doses of AZD1222 and some 25 received two doses of the MenACWY control vaccine. Trial participants were enrolled by age into 18-55, 56-69 and 70-plus year subgroups, with 148, 28 and 57 TCR-sequenced participants respectively.

The sample's time point label is to be understood as: about 28 days (+/-7) after the second vaccine dose. AZD1222 recipients given second doses at about 4 weeks or at about 12 weeks were pooled, since spike-specific TCR depth and breadth were not found to differ between the two schedules. Vaccinee samples were obtained from the UK trials COV001 and COV002, which included a single-blind randomized controlled phase 2/3 trial of AZD1222 (ChAdOx1 nCoV-19) in healthy adults. For TCRbeta chain sequencing, PBMC samples from trial participants were taken at day 0 and at day 28 after the second dose. The CDR3 regions of human TCRbeta chains were analyzed by immunosequencing. The study's processing was this. TCRs in the repertoires were compared against a reference library of SARS-CoV-2-specific TCRs that had been generated with the MIRA antigen-specificity platform. Breadth was defined as the fraction of unique TCRs that were SARS-CoV-2-associated, and depth was defined as the fraction of total T cells that were SARS-CoV-2-associated. Using the MIRA data, every spike-specific TCR was mapped to the spike region that the TCR reacted to and assigned to either a CD4 or a CD8 class. Log10-transformed breadth and depth values were compared by one-way ANOVA with Sidak's multiple comparisons tests. TCRdb holds this immuneACCESS table with in-frame rearrangements only. Some clones are missing; in checked studies, unresolved V genes explain under half, and the rest has no known cause. D and trimming were read from the DNA, whereas the V and J calls and clone size are those reported in that table. This sample comprises some 95,000 clones, approximately 87% of them detected only once. Around 10% of the sample is in the top ten clones.

Broader findings and caveats from the paper: Most participants were white British and females outnumbered males, and the authors suggested that clonal diversity may have been underestimated. Reportedly, close to half of the unique spike-specific TCRs recognized epitopes lying outside the regions that are mutated in the B.1.351 and B.1.1.7 variants. The vaccine-associated CD4 TCRs covered the entire spike protein, and the dominant responses fell in regions 160-218 and 743-854. Only five to seven AZD1222 recipients were SARS-CoV-2 seropositive at baseline, limiting conclusions about previously exposed vaccinees. In the small 56-69-year group, the increase in depth fell short of significance, most likely because of low power. A significant rise in spike-specific TCR breadth and depth was observed after two AZD1222 doses relative to day 0 and relative to MenACWY recipients. Because no day 14 peak-response samples were available, the repertoires could be characterized only after the peak T cell response.

Worth noting for this clone: There is no known antigen for this receptor. No base quality information exists; no much larger clone differs at one position.

V lost 8 bases and J lost 2 bases, and the count of bases not matched to a germline gene is 10. From the germline V gene, CDR1 is MNHEY and CDR2 is SVGAGI. The CDR3 sequence holds 15 residues, the cysteine and phenylalanine included. Left in the record is the CDR3 DNA by itself, 45 bases read in frame from the first base. This receptor chain uses TRBV6-5 and TRBJ1-1, with 8 bases aligning to TRBD1. This specimen consisted of peripheral blood, obtained 28 days after the second AZD1222 dose. This receptor was taken from an adult who received the AZD1222 COVID-19 vaccine. The DNA reads TGTGCCAGCTCTAGACTACAGGGGGGAAACACTGAAGCTTTCTTT. Translated, it reads CASSRLQGGNTEAFF.